One and the same sample provided the 29 T cell receptor beta chains below, sequenced in a study of regulatory T cells in long-lasting Graves disease. Specified time point: newly diagnosed GD, antithyroid drugs for less than 3 months. Preparation of the TCR library used RNA extracted from PBMCs. Through Arm-PCR of CDR3 regions and iRepertoire HTBI primers, TCR beta libraries were built. TCRdb re-called the multiplex PCR reads with MiXCR, one entry per CDR3 protein. Of hundreds of thousands of distinct CDR3 sequences in the sample, around 15% were seen once. Here the sequenced sample was peripheral blood mononuclear cells (PBMCs), taken at new diagnosis, from a patient treated with antithyroid drugs. These receptors all stem from a female donor with Graves disease.

As concerns this clonotype: A far larger clone is only one base removed, so a read error is likely. The rearrangement uses TRBV13 and TRBJ2-5, with 9 bases that match TRBD2. Gene TRBJ2-1 matches the end of the DNA better, so the J call may be wrong. CDR3 length: 16 amino acids. CDR1 and CDR2 (germline): PRHDT, FYEKMQ (reference sequence). The DNA for the CDR3 is TGTTCCAGCAGCCATCGCGGGAGGGCGGGGTACAATGAGCAGTTCTTC. Translated: CSSSHRGRAGYNEQFF.

The sample holds a few counts of this clonotype. The chain recombines TRBV27 with TRBJ2-7; TRBD1 matches at 8 bases. Germline-derived CDR1 and CDR2 are MNHEY and SMNVEV (reference sequence). The CDR3 loop spans 15 amino acids. Losses at the gene ends were 5 bases for V and 3 bases for J; bases not matched to a gene: 9. Here the CDR3 DNA reads TGTGCCAGCAGTAGGGGGACAGGTGGTGTCTACGAGCAGTACTTC. Its translation: CASSRGTGGVYEQYF.

Comments on this clonotype: A read error may be the cause here, since a much bigger clone is one base away. The chain links TRBV12-3 or TRBV12-4 to TRBJ1-2; possible D gene TRBD1, 5 bases. The CDR3 length is 12 residues. V shed 5 bases and J shed 7 bases, with 11 bases lying between them. The CDR3 is CASSLGTPGYTF. The CDR3 DNA reads as TGTGCCAGCAGTCTCGGGACGCCTGGCTACACCTTC.

This clonotype was detected ten times or more. The chain links TRBV11-2 to TRBJ2-7; D uncertain. Germline CDR1 is SGHAT and CDR2 is FQNNGV. The V end was cut by 5 bases, the J end by 2 bases, with 13 bases between. The CDR3 contains 14 residues. Here the CDR3 reads CASSPLAGAYEQYF. The CDR3 DNA reads as TGTGCCAGCAGCCCGTTGGCAGGTGCCTACGAGCAGTACTTC.

This clonotype is a singleton in its sample. It may be a read error: a sequence one base away is much more abundant. As the CDR3 is not closed by the conserved phenylalanine or tryptophan, this likely results from a read error. The gene calls are TRBV6-2 or TRBV6-3 and TRBJ1-1; D not certain. V lost 6 bases to trimming and J lost 0 bases, with 17 bases between them. CDR1 MNHEY and CDR2 SVGEGT come from the germline V gene. The CDR3 length is 16 residues. The chain's CDR3 is CASSSWQGRLNTEAFS. CDR3 bases: TGTGCCAGCAGCTCTTGGCAAGGACGGTTGAACACTGAAGCTTTCTCT.

In this sample, this clonotype turned up many times. The gene calls are TRBV12-3 or TRBV12-4 and TRBJ2-7; D ambiguous. Trimming took off 2 bases at V and 7 bases at J, with 12 bases between the two ends. The CDR3 length is 13 residues. The CDR3 spells CASSLSEQLEQYF. CDR3 DNA sequence: TGTGCCAGCAGTTTATCAGAGCAACTAGAGCAGTACTTC.

In the case of this clonotype: A read error may explain this, as a much larger clone is one base away. V usage is TRBV7-3 and J usage is TRBJ2-3; TRBD2 aligns across 10 bases. Germline lookup yields CDR1 SGHTA and CDR2 FQGTGA. This CDR3 contains 19 residues. Unmatched junction bases numbered 15, after V lost 6 bases and J lost 0 bases. Here the CDR3 DNA reads TGTGCCAGCAGGCCCCTCGAGAGAGCGGGGGGGAAAAGCACAGATACGCAGTATTTT. The encoded protein is CASRPLERAGGKSTDTQYF.

The V gene is TRBV6-2 or TRBV6-3, the J gene TRBJ2-1; 9 bases are shared with TRBD1. The V gene's germline CDR1 is MNHEY and CDR2 SVGEGT. After removal of 2 bases from V and 7 bases from J, the junction contained 0 bases not matched to a gene. This CDR3 contains 13 residues. In nucleotides, the CDR3 is TGTGCCAGCAGTTACGGACAGGGGAATGAGCAGTTCTTC. This translates into CASSYGQGNEQFF.

This chain connects TRBV19 to TRBJ1-4, with TRBD1 matching over 8 bases. The CDR3 runs to 18 residues. Germline CDR1 is LNHDA and CDR2 is SQIVND (reference sequence). V gave up 7 bases and J gave up 0 bases; unmatched junction bases: 13. CDR3 DNA: TGTGCCAGTACCGTGAGGGACAGGTGGGAACCAACTAATGAAAAACTGTTTTTT. This codes for CASTVRDRWEPTNEKLFF.

This chain connects TRBV5-1 to TRBJ2-3, with TRBD1 matching 10 bases. Germline loops: CDR1 SGHRS, CDR2 YFSETQ. Germline trimming cut 4 bases from V and 2 bases from J; bases unmatched to any gene: 4. The CDR3 contains 15 residues. The CDR3: CASSGTGAHTDTQYF. CDR3 nucleotide sequence: TGCGCCAGCAGCGGGACAGGGGCTCACACAGATACGCAGTATTTT. Variable domain in full (rest from reference TRBV5-1 and TRBJ2-3): KAGVTQTPRYLIKTRGQQVTLSCSPISGHRSVSWYQQTPGQGLQFLFEYFSETQRNKGNFPGRFSGRQFSNSRSEMNVSTLELGDSALYLCASSGTGAHTDTQYFGPGTRLTVL.

This clonotype was found many times. The chain combines TRBV27 with TRBJ1-6, with no clear D. The CDR3 runs 17 residues. Germline CDR1 and CDR2: MNHEY and SMNVEV (reference sequence). Trimming removed 2 bases at V and 8 bases at J, with 19 bases between. CDR3 coding DNA: TGTGCCAGCAGTTTACGGGCATACCTTAATTTTTATTCACCCCTCCACTTT. Its protein is CASSLRAYLNFYSPLHF.

Note on this clonotype: The conserved phenylalanine or tryptophan normally closing the CDR3 is absent here, so this likely arose from a read error. The J gene is TRBJ2-7, the V gene TRBV6-1; 12 bases fit TRBD2. Trimming removed 5 bases from V and 5 bases from J; junction bases left unmatched: 4. This CDR3 is 14 amino acids long. In germline, CDR1 is MNHNS, CDR2 SASEGT. CDR3 protein: CASSPRLAGDEQYS. For the CDR3, the DNA is TGTGCCAGCAGTCCAAGACTAGCGGGAGACGAGCAGTACTCC.

The genes are TRBV14 and TRBJ1-5, with a possible D match to TRBD1 (6 bases). The V and J ends lost 4 bases and 9 bases respectively, with 13 bases between them. The CDR3 covers 13 residues. CDR1 is SGHDN and CDR2 is FVKESK in the germline V gene. This chain's CDR3 is CASSLRGPSPQHF. The CDR3 DNA reads as TGTGCCAGCAGCCTCAGGGGTCCATCGCCCCAGCATTTT.

This chain links TRBV29-1 with TRBJ2-1; 9 bases align to TRBD1. The CDR3 loop spans 12 amino acids. Unmatched junction bases numbered 7, after V lost 6 bases and J lost 10 bases. Germline assignment: CDR1 SQVTM and CDR2 ANQGSEA. The CDR3 DNA is TGCAGCGTGGCCGGGACAGGGTTGGAGCAGTTCTTC. Protein sequence: CSVAGTGLEQFF.

The chain has TRBV6-2 or TRBV6-3 and TRBJ2-3; no clear D. The V gene's germline CDR1 is MNHEY and CDR2 SVGEGT. This CDR3 is 14 amino acids long. The CDR3 sequence is CATKSESYTDTQYF. CDR3 in DNA: TGTGCTACGAAATCAGAGTCCTACACAGATACGCAGTATTTT.

The chain employs TRBV29-1 and TRBJ2-3, with D possibly being TRBD2 (6 bases). Germline V CDR1 and CDR2: SQVTM, ANQGSEA. The CDR3 is 13 amino acids. The V end lost 4 bases, the J end lost 6 bases, and 14 bases lay between the germline ends. In DNA form, the CDR3 reads TGCAGCGTTGTCGGCAGGGAGGCGGATACGCAGTATTTT. Encoded protein: CSVVGREADTQYF.

This clonotype was recorded many times. The chain is built from TRBV10-3 and TRBJ1-1; D is undetermined. Trimming shortened V by 3 bases and J by 4 bases, and 9 bases separated the two germline ends. The CDR3 runs 13 residues. Germline CDR1 reads ENHRY; CDR2 reads SYGVKD. This CDR3 is CAISDRRGTEAFF. CDR3 bases: TGTGCCATCAGTGACCGACGGGGCACTGAAGCTTTCTTT.

This clonotype was seen repeatedly, ten times or more. The chain links TRBV3-1 to TRBJ1-1; 8 positions agree with TRBD1. Germline trimming cut 6 bases from V and 11 bases from J; bases unmatched to any gene: 14. CDR1 and CDR2 from the germline V gene are LGHDT and YNNKEL (reference sequence). The CDR3 loop spans 14 amino acids. As DNA, the CDR3 is TGTGCCAGCAGGGACGAGGACAGGGTTGAAGGGGCTTTCTTT. Amino acids: CASRDEDRVEGAFF.

This clonotype was seen repeatedly, ten times or more. J is TRBJ2-3 and V is TRBV27; D unclear. CDR1 is MNHEY and CDR2 is SMNVEV in the germline V gene (reference sequence). Trimming took 8 bases from V and 3 from J, leaving 9 bases between them. The CDR3 sequence is 12 residues long. The CDR3 sequence is CASCSRTDTQYF. The CDR3 DNA is TGTGCCAGCTGCAGTCGGACAGATACGCAGTATTTT.

This clonotype was counted ten times or more. This sequence joins TRBV4-1 and TRBJ2-7; D may be TRBD2 (5 bases). V was clipped by 4 bases and J by 1 base, with 11 bases between them. Germline assignment: CDR1 MGHRA and CDR2 YSYEKL. The CDR3 is made up of 14 amino acids. The CDR3 region is CASSPPGKSYEQYF. As DNA, the CDR3 is TGCGCCAGCAGCCCCCCGGGGAAATCCTACGAGCAGTACTTC.

This chain links TRBV19 with TRBJ1-2; 12 bases are shared with TRBD1. Germline CDR1 is LNHDA and CDR2 is SQIVND (reference sequence). The CDR3 length is 17 residues. Trimming took 3 bases from V and 3 from J; bases not matched to a gene: 8. For the CDR3, the DNA is TGTGCCAGTAGTATTCTGGGACAGGGGGCGGAAGACTATGGCTACACCTTC. Residues: CASSILGQGAEDYGYTF. Together with reference TRBV19 and TRBJ1-2, the CDR3 gives the full variable domain: DGGITQSPKYLFRKEGQNVTLSCEQNLNHDAMYWYRQDPGQGLRLIYYSQIVNDFQKGDIAEGYSVSREKKESFPLTVTSAQKNPTAFYLCASSILGQGAEDYGYTFGSGTRLTVV.

This clonotype has a handful of counts. A much larger clone is a single base away; this may be a read error. The rearrangement links TRBV12-3 or TRBV12-4 to TRBJ1-1; D not certain. V gave up 8 bases and J gave up 6 bases, with 10 bases separating them. CDR3 length: 11 residues. The CDR3 DNA reads TGTGCCAGCGGAGTAAGGTCTGAAGCTTTCTTT. This sequence encodes CASGVRSEAFF.

This clonotype has more than one count but fewer than ten. The chain employs TRBV29-1 and TRBJ1-3, with 11 bases lining up with TRBD1. V lost 3 bases and J lost 3; bases outside the gene matches: 7. Germline CDR1 is SQVTM and CDR2 is ANQGSEA. There are 16 residues in the CDR3. CDR3 bases: TGCAGCGTTGAGGGGGACAGGGGGAAGCTTGGAAACACCATATATTTT. Its translation: CSVEGDRGKLGNTIYF.

In this sample, this clonotype turned up many times. The chain employs TRBV27 and TRBJ1-1, with a possible D match to TRBD1 (5 bases). Germline CDR1 is MNHEY and CDR2 is SMNVEV (reference sequence). CDR3 size: 13 residues. V lost 5 bases and J 6 bases, leaving 13 bases between the germline ends. The CDR3 reads CASSPRWGAEAFF. In DNA form, the CDR3 reads TGTGCCAGCAGTCCTCGGTGGGGGGCTGAAGCTTTCTTT.

The rearrangement uses TRBV4-2 and TRBJ2-2, with 10 positions matching TRBD2. CDR1 is LGHNA and CDR2 is YNFKEQ in the germline V gene. V lost 2 bases and J lost 7; bases outside the gene matches: 10. The CDR3 length is 17 residues. CDR3 protein: CASSQHIAGGGGGELFF. CDR3 sequence (DNA): TGTGCCAGCAGCCAACATATAGCGGGGGGCGGTGGCGGGGAGCTGTTTTTT.

This clonotype was counted ten times or more. J is TRBJ2-5 and V is TRBV11-2; the match to TRBD1 covers 10 bases. The CDR3 contains 14 residues. CDR1 is SGHAT, CDR2 FQNNGV, per germline. Trimming at V came to 3 bases and at J to 4 bases, leaving 2 bases not matched to a gene. Written as DNA, the CDR3 is TGTGCCAGCAGCTTGACAGGGGGCTCAGAGACCCAGTACTTC. This translates into CASSLTGGSETQYF.

This clonotype was counted ten times or more. The J gene is TRBJ1-1, the V gene TRBV5-1; the D gene is possibly TRBD1 (6 bases). Germline V gene data show CDR1 as SGHRS and CDR2 as YFSETQ. The CDR3 covers 15 residues. The V and J ends lost 0 bases and 1 base respectively, with 10 bases between them. DNA for the CDR3: TGCGCCAGCAGCTTGGGTGGGGGCGAGAACACTGAAGCTTTCTTT. Protein: CASSLGGGENTEAFF.

At least ten counts were recorded for this clonotype. The V and J genes are TRBV7-9 and TRBJ2-3; D assignment may be TRBD1 or TRBD2 (5 bases each). Germline V CDR1 and CDR2: SEHNR, FQNEAQ (reference sequence). The CDR3 totals 17 residues. V lost 1 base and J lost 1, with 15 bases in between. The CDR3 is CASSLVLGRAGTDTQYF. The CDR3 region has the DNA TGTGCCAGCAGCTTAGTGCTGGGACGAGCGGGCACAGATACGCAGTATTTT.

This clonotype was seen repeatedly, ten times or more. The CDR3 DNA is TGCGCCAGCAGCTCCGTAGGGGGGTCTTTGGACATTCAGTACTTC. Translated, it gives CASSSVGGSLDIQYF. The V call is TRBV5-1, the J call TRBJ2-4, with D perhaps matching TRBD1 or TRBD2 (6 bases each). The CDR3 has 15 amino acids. V was trimmed by 3 bases and J by 8 bases, leaving 18 bases between them. Germline V gives CDR1 SGHRS, CDR2 YFSETQ.